This T cell receptor (beta chain) stems from a study of blood T cell repertoires in COVID-19. Overall study: Specimens from acute and convalescent COVID-19 originated in the United States, Italy and Spain. The analysed material was cDNA or gDNA that came from T cells, B-cell-depleted T cells, or PBMCs.

Under the authors' procedure: Estimates of nucleated cell counts were drawn from the amplification of reference gene primers. This table comes from immunoSEQ multiplex PCR, and its TCRdb copy is limited to in-frame clones, with some not included. That table furnishes V, J and clone size, whereas the DNA furnished D and trimming. Here the sample spans 150,000 to 200,000 clones, roughly four fifths being singletons. The J segment lost 4 bases and the V segment lost 4 bases, leaving 8 bases of the junction unmatched. The CDR3 runs 17 residues. CDR1 is SGHRS and CDR2 is YFSETQ in the germline V gene. Only one count was recorded for this clone.

The clonotype originates from a human donor in a cohort sampled during active COVID-19. The chain has TRBV5-1 and TRBJ2-5; 15 bases fit TRBD2. Sequenced: peripheral blood. In DNA, the CDR3 is TGCGCCAGCAGCATTCCGGGACTAGCGGGGGGACGAGAGACCCAGTACTTC. Translation: CASSIPGLAGGRETQYF.